This paragraph covers one T cell receptor (beta chain) sequence. In the study's own analysis: Nucleated cell number was recorded as an estimate derived from reference gene primer amplification. TCRdb's table, derived via immunoSEQ multiplex PCR, lists solely in-frame clones and lacks some. V and J calls and clone size are given by that table; D and trimming were obtained from the DNA. Of 150,000 to 200,000 clones listed, around 81% are singletons. This sample is part of a study of blood T cell repertoires in COVID-19. Overall study context: Whether acute or convalescent, the COVID-19 samples came from the United States, Italy and Spain. In each case, the material was cDNA or gDNA derived from T cells, B-cell-depleted T cells, or PBMCs.

V shed 4 bases, J shed 1 base, and the junction held 12 bases outside the gene matches. CDR3 length: 17 residues. Germline V gives CDR1 LGHDT, CDR2 YNNKEL (reference sequence). The receptor was derived from a man in his 60s with active or convalescent COVID-19. Specimen: peripheral blood. The chain has TRBV3-1 (or the pseudogene TRBV3-2) and TRBJ1-2, with 7 nucleotides matching TRBD1. The CDR3 bases are TGTGCCAGCAGCCTTAACGCATGGGGACAGAATAACTATGGCTACACCTTC. Translated, it gives CASSLNAWGQNNYGYTF.